This T cell receptor beta chain stems from a study of T cells in localized non-small cell lung cancer. Whole-study findings and limits: The tumor had only one region sequenced, so heterogeneity remains possible. Out of the top 100 tumor clones, a median approximately 61 were seen in adjacent lung. Adjacent uninvolved lung had the highest clonality, suggesting focused antigen responses. The study linked higher blood T cell density to longer overall survival.

This CDR3 contains 13 residues. Germline V lookup: CDR1 WSHSY, CDR2 SAAADI. V was clipped by 8 bases and J by 5 bases, with 16 bases between them. Clones were read by immunoSEQ multiplex PCR, and TCRdb kept only the in-frame ones, dropping some. The sample records roughly 3,500 clones, over 25% being singletons. Note on this clone: The antigen is not known.

This clonotype was sampled from a man aged 40 to 70 with stage III lung adenocarcinoma. The gene calls are TRBV10-2 and TRBJ2-7, with a weak D call TRBD1 (6 bases). Sample: lung tumor tissue, taken before any cancer treatment. The CDR3 protein is CASYKGQGDEQYF. CDR3 DNA: TGCGCCAGCTATAAGGGACAAGGGGACGAGCAGTACTTC.